Listed here are 10 T cell receptor beta chains from one sample, sequenced in a study of Japanese encephalitis immunity and Zika vaccine responses. TCRdb re-derived calls from the 5' RACE reads in MiXCR, one entry per CDR3 protein. The sample lists about 1,600 distinct CDR3 sequences; 5.5% to 7% were seen once. Peptide pools at about 1 ug/mL each stimulated CFSE-labeled PBMCs over an approximately 6-day culture. The sort collected unfixed, live, CD56-CD19-CD16-CD3+CD4+ CFSE-low proliferating CD4 T cells. This material consisted of antigen-activated CD4+ T cells from blood, cultured, taken during a Zika inactivated vaccine study. The receptors were gathered from an adult woman who received an inactivated Zika virus vaccine.

The chain has TRBV9 and TRBJ2-2, with D unresolved. CDR1 SGDLS and CDR2 YYNGEE come from the germline V gene. There are 13 residues in the CDR3. The ends were cut back, 0 bases at V and 5 bases at J, with 5 bases in the middle. CDR3 nucleotide sequence: TGTGCCAGCAGCGTAGTAGGAACCGGGGAGCTGTTTTTT. It translates to CASSVVGTGELFF.

The chain carries TRBV12-3 or TRBV12-4 and TRBJ2-1; D might be TRBD2 (6 bases). This CDR3 is 13 amino acids long. The V gene lost 9 bases and the J gene lost 6 bases, with 15 bases spanning the gap. CDR3 nucleotides: TGTGCCAGTTCCTTCAGGAGGGTCAATGAGCAGTTCTTC. Protein sequence: CASSFRRVNEQFF.

This clonotype rates as large. The rearrangement uses TRBV20-1 and TRBJ1-5; D unclear. The CDR3 length is 14 residues. Trimming cost V 6 bases and J 3 bases, with 15 bases left between them. Germline assignment: CDR1 DFQATT and CDR2 SNEGSKA (reference sequence). In DNA form, the CDR3 reads TGCAGTGCCCTCGTGCTCGTAAACAATCAGCCCCAGCATTTT. It yields the protein CSALVLVNNQPQHF.

This chain connects TRBV5-1 to TRBJ2-7; D may be TRBD1 (6 bases). CDR1 and CDR2 (germline): SGHRS, YFSETQ. Trimming pared 2 bases from V and 0 bases from J, leaving 12 bases between. The CDR3 covers 15 residues. CDR3 coding DNA: TGCGCCAGCAGCTTTTTGCCAGGGGACTCCTACGAGCAGTACTTC. Translated, it gives CASSFLPGDSYEQYF. The variable domain in full, completed from reference TRBV5-1 and TRBJ2-7, reads KAGVTQTPRYLIKTRGQQVTLSCSPISGHRSVSWYQQTPGQGLQFLFEYFSETQRNKGNFPGRFSGRQFSNSRSEMNVSTLELGDSALYLCASSFLPGDSYEQYFGPGTRLTVT.

This clonotype is termed hyperexpanded. The V call is TRBV6-2 or TRBV6-3, the J call TRBJ2-7; D gene uncertain. The V gene's germline CDR1 is MNHEY and CDR2 SVGEGT. Trimming shortened V by 0 bases and J by 5 bases, and 2 bases separated the two germline ends. CDR3 length: 11 amino acids. This CDR3 reads CASSYSNEQYF. CDR3 DNA sequence: TGTGCCAGCAGTTACTCGAACGAGCAGTACTTC.

This clonotype turned up a few times. V is TRBV28 and J is TRBJ1-6; no firm D call. V gave up 6 bases and J gave up 0 bases, with 6 bases separating them. The CDR3 is made up of 14 amino acids. Germline V lookup: CDR1 MDHEN, CDR2 SYDVKM. The CDR3 DNA sequence: TGTGCCAGCAGGCACAGCTCCTATAATTCACCCCTCCACTTT. It encodes CASRHSSYNSPLHF.

In this sample, this clonotype turned up a few times. The DNA for the CDR3 is TGTGCCAGCAGCCAAGTATCAACCCCGGGCGACTATGGCTACACCTTC. Translated: CASSQVSTPGDYGYTF. The chain has TRBV3-1 and TRBJ1-2; D remains unclear. Germline CDR1 reads LGHDT; CDR2 reads YNNKEL (reference sequence). V lost 1 base to trimming and J lost 3 bases, with 15 bases between them. CDR3 length: 16 amino acids.

This clonotype is labeled medium-sized. This chain joins TRBV4-3 and TRBJ1-5; a weak D match, TRBD1 (6 bases). Per the germline V gene, CDR1 is LGHNA and CDR2 is YSLEER. Trimming took off 0 bases at V and 5 bases at J, with 14 bases between the two ends. The CDR3 has 16 residues. In DNA form, the CDR3 reads TGCGCCAGCAGCCAAGATGGGCGGGGGCCCTATCAGCCCCAGCATTTT. Its translation: CASSQDGRGPYQPQHF.

Ten or more counts support this clonotype. V is TRBV7-9 and J is TRBJ2-1; 10 bases line up with TRBD1. Germline CDR1 reads SEHNR; CDR2 reads FQNEAQ (reference sequence). J lost 6 bases, V lost 2 bases, and 13 bases had no gene match. The CDR3 contains 18 residues. The DNA for the CDR3 is TGTGCCAGCAGCTTATTGGGATTAGACAGGGGGCTGTTCAATGAGCAGTTCTTC. This codes for CASSLLGLDRGLFNEQFF.

This clonotype was observed a few times. The gene calls are TRBV2 and TRBJ1-2; the D gene is possibly TRBD1 (5 bases). V was shortened by 5 bases and J by 8 bases, with 21 bases between the two germline ends. Germline V gene sequence: CDR1 SNHLY, CDR2 FYNNEI. CDR3 length: 15 residues. Written as DNA, the CDR3 is TGTGCCAGCAGTAACCCGGGACGGATTGTTCGCGGCTACACCTTC. Its protein product is CASSNPGRIVRGYTF.